The present TCR beta chain was sequenced within a study of blood T cell repertoires in COVID-19. About the study: T cells, B-cell-depleted T cells, or PBMCs supplied cDNA or gDNA.

Produced via immunoSEQ multiplex PCR; TCRdb's table is partial and in-frame only. Here the sample spans some 170,000 clones, more than 80% being singletons. Recruits, aged roughly 18 to 89 years, lived in 24 US areas. The recovered donors of Cohort 3 showed two negative PCRs, clearance, or symptom resolution. The TCR originated in a middle-aged man who had recovered from COVID-19. Input material: PBMCs or T cells enriched from blood (not recorded which).

In DNA, the CDR3 is TGTGCCTGGAGTCCGAGCTCTGGAAACACCATATATTTT. Translating gives CAWSPSSGNTIYF. The chain couples TRBV30 to TRBJ1-3; D is undetermined. V was cut by 2 bases and J by 0 bases, with 5 bases left in between. The CDR3 sequence is 13 residues long. Germline V lookup: CDR1 GTSNPN, CDR2 SVGIG (reference sequence).